This paragraph reports one T cell receptor beta chain. The target antigen is unknown. Since the CDR3 does not end with the conserved phenylalanine or tryptophan, this likely comes from a read error. The V gene lost 2 bases and the J gene lost 1 base, with 11 bases spanning the gap. Germline V gene sequence: CDR1 MNHEY, CDR2 SVGAGI. CDR3 length equals 15 residues. These data are taken from a study of T-cell memory formation after mild COVID-19. Study background: TCR clusters were largely donor specific.

Study-wide results and limits: In pre-infection memory, a portion of responding clones appeared, which suggested that cross-reactive memory joined. There was a balanced CD4/CD8 profile in clones contracting day 15 to 85, and later expanders leaned CD4+.

Researchers used 5'RACE with constant-segment primers to make TCR alpha and TCR beta cDNA libraries that carry sample barcodes and UMIs. TCRdb processed the 5' RACE reads anew with MiXCR; each CDR3 protein has one entry. Among roughly 400,000 distinct CDR3 sequences listed, roughly 15% were seen once. The sequence was collected from a man aged 18-30 years who had mild COVID-19 (a few samples of this study predate the infection). Cell type and time point are not known. The sequencing input was PBMCs or a T cell subset sorted from them (not recorded which). The chain employs TRBV6-5 and TRBJ1-1, with D maybe TRBD1 (5 bases). The CDR3 DNA follows: TGTGCCAGCAGTTACGAAGGGGTTGGGAACACTGAAGCTTTCCTT. It is translated as CASSYEGVGNTEAFL.